The clone carrying this T cell receptor beta chain showed up many times. TCRdb re-called the 5' RACE reads with MiXCR, one entry per CDR3 protein. The table shows 45,000 or so distinct CDR3 sequences, with nearly 6.5% occurring only once. Volunteers at a blood bank in Maryland, USA, were the healthy controls. CD4+ or CD8+ T cells at a count of some 1 million served as input for the sorted libraries. V was pared by 7 bases and J by 3 bases, with 4 bases of the junction left unmatched. This CDR3 is 13 amino acids long. Looked up from germline, CDR1 is DFQATT and CDR2 is SNEGSKA (reference sequence). The source of the sample is a study of neurological immune-mediated disorders.

V and J are TRBV20-1 and TRBJ2-3; TRBD2 matches at 10 bases. The receptor was isolated from a woman aged 40 to 50 in good health. Sequencing was carried out using CD4+ T cells from blood. CDR3 coding DNA: TGCAGTGGACCTAGCGGGAGAACAGATACGCAGTATTTT. Its translation: CSGPSGRTDTQYF.